The 20 T cell receptor beta chains reported below all come from one sample, sequenced in a study of blood T cell repertoires in COVID-19. Clones were read by immunoSEQ multiplex PCR, and TCRdb kept only the in-frame ones, dropping some. Of roughly 260,000 clones in the sample, 86% were seen once. Input material: peripheral blood. The receptors were sampled from a man aged 35 to 55 who had recovered from COVID-19.

The V call is TRBV11-3, the J call TRBJ1-2, with 9 bases lining up with TRBD1. Germline V lookup: CDR1 SGHNT, CDR2 YENEEA. V lost 3 bases, J lost 3 bases, and 8 bases stayed unmatched. This CDR3 has 16 amino acids. CDR3 amino acids: CASSFKTGGVDYGYTF. The CDR3 nucleotides read TGTGCCAGCAGCTTCAAAACAGGGGGCGTTGACTATGGCTACACCTTC.

V gene TRBV2 combines with J gene TRBJ2-1, with TRBD2 matching over 11 bases. This CDR3 is 15 amino acids long. The V gene end was trimmed by 6 bases and the J gene end by 4 bases; junction bases not matched to a gene: 5. Per the germline V gene, CDR1 is SNHLY and CDR2 is FYNNEI. CDR3 nucleotides: TGTGCCAGCAGGCCGACTAGCGGGACGTACAATGAGCAGTTCTTC. It yields the protein CASRPTSGTYNEQFF.

The chain uses TRBV14 and TRBJ2-3; 7 bases map to TRBD1. This CDR3 comprises 19 residues. CDR1 SGHDN and CDR2 FVKESK come from the germline V gene. The V and J ends lost 0 bases and 4 bases, in that order; junction bases with no gene match: 16. CDR3 nucleotides: TGTGCCAGCAGCCAAGACCGTCGGGACAGATTACTAAGGGCAGATACGCAGTATTTT. Its translation is CASSQDRRDRLLRADTQYF.

The rearrangement joins TRBV9 to TRBJ2-3; D gene ambiguous. The CDR3 covers 15 residues. Germline loops: CDR1 SGDLS, CDR2 YYNGEE. The V end lost 3 bases, the J end lost 2 bases, and 13 bases lay between the germline ends. The CDR3 region is CASSATPGYTDTQYF. The CDR3 DNA reads as TGTGCCAGCAGCGCCACCCCCGGTTACACAGATACGCAGTATTTT.

The CDR3 protein is CSACDRAGYEQYF. CDR3 in DNA: TGCAGTGCTTGTGACAGGGCTGGCTACGAGCAGTACTTC. The V and J genes are TRBV20-1 and TRBJ2-7, with 7 positions matching TRBD1. V trimming: 5 bases; J trimming: 3 bases; junction bases outside the gene matches: 7. The CDR3 runs to 13 residues. Germline CDR1 DFQATT, CDR2 SNEGSKA (reference sequence).

The chain combines TRBV6-6 with TRBJ2-1; 11 nucleotides line up with TRBD2. Germline CDR1 reads MNHNY; CDR2 reads SVGAGI (reference sequence). The CDR3 spans 16 residues. J was trimmed by 9 bases and V by 2 bases; bases with no gene match: 9. In nucleotides, the CDR3 is TGTGCCAGCAGTTACCAGCTAGCGGGAGGAAGCGGTGAGCAGTTCTTC. Translation: CASSYQLAGGSGEQFF.

The chain recombines TRBV5-8 with TRBJ1-2, with TRBD1 identical over 10 bases. CDR1 is SGHTS and CDR2 is YDEGEE in the germline V gene. The J segment lost 7 bases and the V segment lost 1 base, leaving 1 base of the junction unmatched. CDR3 length equals 13 residues. CDR3 sequence: CASSLWTGGGYTF. The CDR3 nucleotides are TGTGCCAGCAGCTTGTGGACAGGGGGTGGCTACACCTTC.

The chain carries TRBV7-9 and TRBJ2-7; 9 bases are shared with TRBD2. The CDR3 totals 17 residues. Losses at the gene ends were 7 bases for V and 5 bases for J; bases not matched to a gene: 18. CDR1 is SEHNR, CDR2 FQNEAQ, per germline (reference sequence). CDR3 DNA: TGTGCCAGCACCTACCCCCGGGAAGAGGCTAGCGGGAACGAGCAGTACTTC. It is translated as CASTYPREEASGNEQYF.

The J gene is TRBJ2-3, the V gene TRBV9; TRBD1 aligns across 11 bases. V shed 4 bases and J 4 bases; nucleotides not matched to a gene: 5. Germline V gene data show CDR1 as SGDLS and CDR2 as YYNGEE. This CDR3 comprises 15 residues. The CDR3: CASSPRTGGPDTQYF. CDR3 sequence (DNA): TGTGCCAGCAGCCCAAGGACAGGGGGCCCAGATACGCAGTATTTT.

This rearrangement joins TRBV27 to TRBJ2-7; 7 bases line up with TRBD2. J was trimmed by 2 bases and V by 6 bases; bases with no gene match: 4. In germline, CDR1 is MNHEY, CDR2 SMNVEV (reference sequence). CDR3 length equals 13 residues. The CDR3 loop reads CASRGGSPYEQYF. Here the CDR3 DNA reads TGTGCCAGCAGGGGCGGGAGTCCCTACGAGCAGTACTTC.

The chain is built from TRBV2 and TRBJ2-1; a weak D match, TRBD2 (5 bases). The CDR3 consists of 14 residues. V lost 5 bases to trimming and J lost 10 bases, with 18 bases between them. The V gene's germline CDR1 is SNHLY and CDR2 FYNNEI. CDR3 sequence (DNA): TGTGCCAGCAGTAAGGACTCTAGCTCTGTCGAGCAGTTCTTC. Translated: CASSKDSSSVEQFF.

The chain recombines TRBV5-1 with TRBJ1-2, with D uncertain. V was shortened by 0 bases and J by 7 bases, with 10 bases between the two germline ends. The V gene's germline CDR1 is SGHRS and CDR2 YFSETQ. The CDR3 runs to 13 residues. CDR3 coding DNA: TGCGCCAGCAGCTTGGAACAGAATACTGGCTACACCTTC. Translation: CASSLEQNTGYTF. Full variable domain (missing parts from reference TRBV5-1 and TRBJ1-2): KAGVTQTPRYLIKTRGQQVTLSCSPISGHRSVSWYQQTPGQGLQFLFEYFSETQRNKGNFPGRFSGRQFSNSRSEMNVSTLELGDSALYLCASSLEQNTGYTFGSGTRLTVV.

The gene calls are TRBV5-1 and TRBJ2-3; TRBD2 aligns across 9 bases. J lost 6 bases, V lost 1 base, and 9 bases had no gene match. The CDR3 totals 16 residues. The germline gives CDR1 SGHRS, CDR2 YFSETQ. The CDR3 DNA reads as TGCGCCAGCAGCTTGATTCGGCGGGGGGGAGCGGATACGCAGTATTTT. Its translation: CASSLIRRGGADTQYF.

V usage is TRBV25-1 and J usage is TRBJ1-6; 8 bases are a match to TRBD1. V gave up 7 bases and J gave up 5 bases; unmatched junction bases: 7. The germline V gene has CDR1 MGHDK and CDR2 SYGVNS. This CDR3 contains 15 residues. CDR3 coding DNA: TGTGCCAGCAACCCTTTGGACAGGGATAATTCACCCCTCCACTTT. It translates to CASNPLDRDNSPLHF.

The chain couples TRBV7-2 to TRBJ2-1; 11 nucleotides line up with TRBD2. Germline V lookup: CDR1 SGHTA, CDR2 FQGNSA. The CDR3 spans 16 residues. V shed 5 bases, J shed 9 bases, and the junction held 12 bases outside the gene matches. The CDR3 DNA reads as TGTGCCAGCAGCCCACGGACTAGCGGGCAAGCACTTGAGCAGTTCTTC. It codes for CASSPRTSGQALEQFF.

The chain employs TRBV5-3 and TRBJ1-1; D gene ambiguous. TRBV5-3 is placed among ORFs of uncertain function. This CDR3 has 12 amino acids. The chain's CDR3 is CGAGSMNTEAFF. The DNA for the CDR3 is TGTGGAGCGGGGAGCATGAACACTGAAGCTTTCTTT.

In DNA form, the CDR3 reads TGTGCCAGCAGCTTAAAAGTTGGGTTTCGGGCAGATACGCAGTATTTT. Residues: CASSLKVGFRADTQYF. The V and J genes are TRBV5-6 and TRBJ2-3; D remains ambiguous. Trimming removed 2 bases from V and 4 bases from J, with 17 bases in between. The CDR3 totals 16 residues. Germline assignment: CDR1 SGHDT and CDR2 YYEEEE.

The chain couples TRBV6-5 to TRBJ2-3; TRBD1 might be the D (5 bases). Trimming stripped 0 bases from V and 6 bases from J, with 16 bases between. This CDR3 is built from 16 residues. Germline assignment: CDR1 MNHEY and CDR2 SVGAGI. CDR3 in DNA: TGTGCCAGCAGTTACTCCCAGGGCTTAGGATCCGATACGCAGTATTTT. Translating it yields CASSYSQGLGSDTQYF.

The chain has TRBV3-1 (or the pseudogene TRBV3-2) and TRBJ2-7; weak D call: TRBD1 (5 bases). The V gene lost 0 bases and the J gene lost 0 bases, with 15 bases spanning the gap. Germline values: CDR1 LGHDT, CDR2 YNNKEL (reference sequence). The CDR3 is made up of 17 amino acids. CDR3 region: CASSQDSAGRLSYEQYF. The CDR3 DNA follows: TGTGCCAGCAGCCAAGATTCGGCAGGGCGCCTCTCCTACGAGCAGTACTTC.

J is TRBJ2-3 and V is TRBV19, with 7 bases aligning to TRBD2. V lost 4 bases and J lost 3; bases outside the gene matches: 4. The CDR3 loop spans 14 amino acids. Germline lookup yields CDR1 LNHDA and CDR2 SQIVND (reference sequence). The CDR3 region is CASSTRGLTDTQYF. The DNA for the CDR3 is TGTGCCAGTAGTACGCGGGGACTAACAGATACGCAGTATTTT.